Reported below is one TCR beta chain. Antigen unknown. CDR1 and CDR2 from the germline V gene are MNHEY and SMNVEV (reference sequence). Trimming removed 7 bases from V and 1 base from J, with 9 bases in between. This CDR3 contains 13 residues. The table came from immunoSEQ multiplex PCR; TCRdb's copy has only in-frame clones and leaves some out. The sample has some 110,000 clones, around 90% seen once; the top ten hold less than 6%. This entry belongs to a study of T cell responses to AZD1222 COVID-19 vaccine. General observations from the study: Baseline seropositivity occurred in only a handful of AZD1222 recipients. A mostly white British donor set with more females was recruited, and clonal diversity was possibly underestimated. Regions left unmutated in variants are reportedly the target of nearly half of spike-specific TCRs.

The chain carries TRBV27 and TRBJ2-3; D perhaps matches TRBD2 (5 bases). The TCR was taken from an adult in good health. Sample: peripheral blood, taken on day 0 of AZD1222 vaccination. The CDR3 bases are TGTGCCAGCATGCGGGTGGGCACAGATACGCAGTATTTT. Translation gives CASMRVGTDTQYF.